This T cell receptor beta chain was sequenced in a study of radiotherapy plus CTLA-4 blockade in lung cancer. This CDR3 is built from 12 residues. Trimming shortened V by 6 bases and J by 3 bases, and 6 bases separated the two germline ends. The germline gives CDR1 MNHEY, CDR2 SMNVEV (reference sequence). The repertoire was sequenced with immunoSEQ multiplex PCR; TCRdb's copy has only in-frame clones and lacks some. Of about 45,000 clones in the sample, 63% were seen once. The chain combines TRBV27 with TRBJ2-1; D is perhaps TRBD1 (5 bases). The clonotype comes from a human donor with non-small cell lung cancer who had a partial response to radiotherapy plus ipilimumab. This specimen was peripheral blood, taken from a patient treated with radiotherapy plus ipilimumab. CDR3 residues: CASRTDYNEQFF. The CDR3 DNA sequence: TGTGCCAGCAGGACAGACTACAATGAGCAGTTCTTC.